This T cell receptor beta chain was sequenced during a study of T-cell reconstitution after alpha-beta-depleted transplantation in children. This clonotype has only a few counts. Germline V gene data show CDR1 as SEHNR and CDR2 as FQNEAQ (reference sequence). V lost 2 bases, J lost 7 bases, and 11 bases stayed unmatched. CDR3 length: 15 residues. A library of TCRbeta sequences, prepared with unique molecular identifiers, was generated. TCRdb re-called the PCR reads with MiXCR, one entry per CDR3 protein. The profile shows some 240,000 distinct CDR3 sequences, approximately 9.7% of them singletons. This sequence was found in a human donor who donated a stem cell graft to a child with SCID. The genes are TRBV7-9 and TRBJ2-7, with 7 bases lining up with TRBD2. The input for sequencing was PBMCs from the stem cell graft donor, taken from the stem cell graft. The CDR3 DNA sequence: TGTGCCAGCAGCTTATCGTGGACTAGGTCGTGGGAGCAGTACTTC. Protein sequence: CASSLSWTRSWEQYF.